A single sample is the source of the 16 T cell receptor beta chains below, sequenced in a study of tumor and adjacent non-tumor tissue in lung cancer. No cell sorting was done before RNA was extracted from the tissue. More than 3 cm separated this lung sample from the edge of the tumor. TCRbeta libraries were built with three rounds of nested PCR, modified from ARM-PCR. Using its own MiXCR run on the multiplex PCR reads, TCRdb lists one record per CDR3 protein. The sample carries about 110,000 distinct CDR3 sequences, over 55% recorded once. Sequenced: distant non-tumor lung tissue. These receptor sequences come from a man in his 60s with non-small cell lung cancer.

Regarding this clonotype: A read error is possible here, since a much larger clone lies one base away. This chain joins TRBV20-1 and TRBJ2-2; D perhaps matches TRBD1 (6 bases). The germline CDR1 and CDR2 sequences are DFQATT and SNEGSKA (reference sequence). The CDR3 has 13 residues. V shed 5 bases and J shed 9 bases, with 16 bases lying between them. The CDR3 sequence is CSAPRPGDRELFF. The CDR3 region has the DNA TGCAGTGCTCCAAGACCAGGGGACAGGGAGCTGTTTTTT.

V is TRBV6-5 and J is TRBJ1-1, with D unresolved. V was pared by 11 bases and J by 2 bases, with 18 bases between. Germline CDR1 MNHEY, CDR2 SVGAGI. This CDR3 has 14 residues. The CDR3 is CAGISVITNTEAFF. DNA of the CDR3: TGTGCCGGCATCTCAGTTATTACAAACACTGAAGCTTTCTTT.

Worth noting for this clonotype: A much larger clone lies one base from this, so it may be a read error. Here the CDR3 reads CASRLRVAAEQFF. Written as DNA, the CDR3 is TGTGCCAGCAGGTTAAGGGTAGCGGCTGAGCAGTTCTTC. This chain links TRBV13 with TRBJ2-1; D may be TRBD2 (6 bases). The CDR3 runs 13 residues. Germline CDR1 is PRHDT and CDR2 is FYEKMQ (reference sequence). V lost 6 bases to trimming and J lost 9 bases, with 15 bases between them.

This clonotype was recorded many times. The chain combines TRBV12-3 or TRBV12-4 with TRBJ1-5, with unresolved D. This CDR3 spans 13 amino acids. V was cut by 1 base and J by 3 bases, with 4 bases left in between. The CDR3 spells CASSLVINQPQHF. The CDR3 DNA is TGTGCCAGCAGTTTAGTCATCAATCAGCCCCAGCATTTT.

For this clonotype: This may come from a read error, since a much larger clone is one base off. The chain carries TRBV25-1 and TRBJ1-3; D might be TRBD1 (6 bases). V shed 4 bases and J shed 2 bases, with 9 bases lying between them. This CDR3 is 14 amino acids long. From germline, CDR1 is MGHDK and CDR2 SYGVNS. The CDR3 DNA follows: TGTGCCAGCAGTGTGGGGGCTGCTGGAAACACCATATATTTT. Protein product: CASSVGAAGNTIYF.

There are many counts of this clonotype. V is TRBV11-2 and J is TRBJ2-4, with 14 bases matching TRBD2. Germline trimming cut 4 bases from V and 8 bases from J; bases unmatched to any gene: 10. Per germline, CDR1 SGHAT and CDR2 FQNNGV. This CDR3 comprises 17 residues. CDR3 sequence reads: CASSSETSGRAFDIQYF. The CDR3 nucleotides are TGTGCCAGCAGCTCTGAGACTAGCGGGAGGGCTTTTGACATTCAGTACTTC.

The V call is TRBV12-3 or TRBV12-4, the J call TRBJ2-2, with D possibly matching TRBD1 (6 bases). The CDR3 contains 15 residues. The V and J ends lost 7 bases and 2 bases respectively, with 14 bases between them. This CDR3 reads CASTSGTPNTGELFF. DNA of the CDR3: TGTGCCAGCACCTCAGGGACACCCAACACCGGGGAGCTGTTTTTT.

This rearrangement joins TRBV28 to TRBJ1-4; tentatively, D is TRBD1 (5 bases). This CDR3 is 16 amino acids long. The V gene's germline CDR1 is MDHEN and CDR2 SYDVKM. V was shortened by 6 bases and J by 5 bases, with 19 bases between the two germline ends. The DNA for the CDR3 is TGTGCCAGCAGCACCGGAGGGGCGTGGACCAATGAAAAACTGTTTTTT. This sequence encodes CASSTGGAWTNEKLFF.

Here the CDR3 reads CASSLGLAGGGEQYF. DNA for the CDR3: TGTGCCAGCAGTCTTGGACTAGCAGGAGGAGGTGAGCAGTACTTC. The chain joins TRBV12-3 or TRBV12-4 to TRBJ2-7, with 8 bases aligning to TRBD2. V lost 5 bases, J lost 7 bases, and 13 bases stayed unmatched. This CDR3 is 15 amino acids long.

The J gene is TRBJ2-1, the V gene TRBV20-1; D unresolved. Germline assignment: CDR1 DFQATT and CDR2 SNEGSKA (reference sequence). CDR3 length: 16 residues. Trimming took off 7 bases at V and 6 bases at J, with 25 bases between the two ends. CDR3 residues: CSVSFPGARSLNEQFF. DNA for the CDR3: TGCAGTGTTAGCTTCCCCGGCGCAAGGTCCCTCAATGAGCAGTTCTTC.

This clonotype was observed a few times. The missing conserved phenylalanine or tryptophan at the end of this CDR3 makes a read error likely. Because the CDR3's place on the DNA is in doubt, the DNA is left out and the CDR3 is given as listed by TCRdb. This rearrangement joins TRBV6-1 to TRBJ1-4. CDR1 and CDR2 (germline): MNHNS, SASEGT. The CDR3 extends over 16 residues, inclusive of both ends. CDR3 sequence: CATRAGRRATNEKLSI.

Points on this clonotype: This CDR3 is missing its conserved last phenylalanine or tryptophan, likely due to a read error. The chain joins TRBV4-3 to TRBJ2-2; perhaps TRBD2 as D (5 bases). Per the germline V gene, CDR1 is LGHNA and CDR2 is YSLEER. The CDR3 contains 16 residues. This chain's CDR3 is CASSQDRRNLAGELFS. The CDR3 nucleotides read TGCGCCAGCAGCCAAGATCGGAGGAATCTTGCCGGGGAACTGTTTTCT.

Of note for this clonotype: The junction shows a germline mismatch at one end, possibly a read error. In DNA, the CDR3 is TGTGCCAGTAGCTTAGATTCCTTTAGTGGGAGGAAGAATGAGCAGTTCTTC. It encodes CASSLDSFSGRKNEQFF. This chain joins TRBV11-2 and TRBJ2-1; possible D gene TRBD2, 6 bases. The germline gives CDR1 SGHAT, CDR2 FQNNGV. The CDR3 length is 17 residues.

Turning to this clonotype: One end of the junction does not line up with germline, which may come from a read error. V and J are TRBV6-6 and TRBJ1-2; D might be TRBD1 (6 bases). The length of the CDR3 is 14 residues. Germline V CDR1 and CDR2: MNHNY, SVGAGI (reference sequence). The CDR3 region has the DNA TGTACCAGCACTATACGAGGGGGGAGAAATGGCTACACCTTC. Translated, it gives CTSTIRGGRNGYTF.

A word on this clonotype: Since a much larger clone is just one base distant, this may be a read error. CDR3 sequence (DNA): TGTGCCAGCAGCTTCGGACTAGCTCTGTACGAAGAGCAGTTCTTC. Translating it yields CASSFGLALYEEQFF. The rearrangement uses TRBV11-2 and TRBJ2-1, with 8 nucleotides matching TRBD2. The J segment lost 10 bases and the V segment lost 3 bases, leaving 11 bases of the junction unmatched. The CDR3 is made up of 15 amino acids. Per germline, CDR1 SGHAT and CDR2 FQNNGV.

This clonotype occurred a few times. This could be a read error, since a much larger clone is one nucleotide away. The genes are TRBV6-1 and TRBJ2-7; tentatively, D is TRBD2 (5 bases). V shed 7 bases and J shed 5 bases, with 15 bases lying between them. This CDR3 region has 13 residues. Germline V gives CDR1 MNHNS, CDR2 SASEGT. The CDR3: CASNLIIGNEQYF. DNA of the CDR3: TGTGCCAGCAATCTTATTATCGGGAACGAGCAGTACTTC.